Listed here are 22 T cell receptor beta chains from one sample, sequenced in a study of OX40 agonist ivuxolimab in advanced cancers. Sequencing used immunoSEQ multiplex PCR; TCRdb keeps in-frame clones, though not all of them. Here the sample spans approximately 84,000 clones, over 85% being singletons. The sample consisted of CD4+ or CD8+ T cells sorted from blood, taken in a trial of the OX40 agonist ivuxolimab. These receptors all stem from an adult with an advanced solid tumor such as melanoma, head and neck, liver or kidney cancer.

The CDR3 spells CASSRQGSNTEAFF. The DNA of the CDR3 is TGCGCCAGCAGCCGACAGGGATCAAACACTGAAGCTTTCTTT. The chain is built from TRBV5-1 and TRBJ1-1; TRBD1 agrees at 7 bases. The CDR3 extends over 14 amino acids. The germline V gene encodes CDR1 SGHRS and CDR2 YFSETQ. Germline trimming cut 4 bases from V and 2 bases from J; bases unmatched to any gene: 5.

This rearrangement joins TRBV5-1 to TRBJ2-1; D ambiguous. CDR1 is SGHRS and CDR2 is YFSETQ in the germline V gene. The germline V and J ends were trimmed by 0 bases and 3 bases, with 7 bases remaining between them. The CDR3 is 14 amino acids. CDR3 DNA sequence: TGCGCCAGCAGCTTGGGGGTCAGCTACAATGAGCAGTTCTTC. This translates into CASSLGVSYNEQFF.

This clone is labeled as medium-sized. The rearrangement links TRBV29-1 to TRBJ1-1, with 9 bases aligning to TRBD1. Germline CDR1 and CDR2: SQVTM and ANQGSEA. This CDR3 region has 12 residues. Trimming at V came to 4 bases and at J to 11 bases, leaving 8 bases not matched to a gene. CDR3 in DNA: TGCAGCGTTGGACAGGGGGGATTCGAGGCTTTCTTT. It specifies CSVGQGGFEAFF.

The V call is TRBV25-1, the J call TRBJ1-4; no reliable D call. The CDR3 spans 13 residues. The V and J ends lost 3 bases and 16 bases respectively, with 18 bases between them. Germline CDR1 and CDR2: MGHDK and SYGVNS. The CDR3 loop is CASSDPGVGGRFF. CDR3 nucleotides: TGTGCCAGCAGTGACCCCGGTGTCGGCGGGCGGTTTTTT.

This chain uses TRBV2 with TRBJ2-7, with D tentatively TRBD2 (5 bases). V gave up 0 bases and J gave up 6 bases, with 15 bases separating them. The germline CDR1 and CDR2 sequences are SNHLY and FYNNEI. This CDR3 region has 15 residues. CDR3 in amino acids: CASSEARAGPGEQYF. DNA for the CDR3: TGTGCCAGCAGTGAAGCGCGGGCAGGCCCGGGCGAGCAGTACTTC.

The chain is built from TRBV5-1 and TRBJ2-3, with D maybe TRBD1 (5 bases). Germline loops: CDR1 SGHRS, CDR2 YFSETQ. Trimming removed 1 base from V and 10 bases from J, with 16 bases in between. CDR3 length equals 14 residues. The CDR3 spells CASSLSLGEGSQYF. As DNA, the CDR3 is TGCGCCAGCAGCTTGAGCCTAGGGGAAGGGTCGCAGTATTTT. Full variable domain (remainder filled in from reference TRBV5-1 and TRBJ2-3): KAGVTQTPRYLIKTRGQQVTLSCSPISGHRSVSWYQQTPGQGLQFLFEYFSETQRNKGNFPGRFSGRQFSNSRSEMNVSTLELGDSALYLCASSLSLGEGSQYFGPGTRLTVL.

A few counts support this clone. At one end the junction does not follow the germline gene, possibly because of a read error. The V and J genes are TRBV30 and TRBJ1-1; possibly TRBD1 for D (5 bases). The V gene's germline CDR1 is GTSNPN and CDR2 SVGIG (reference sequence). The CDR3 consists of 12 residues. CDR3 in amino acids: CAGRRGLKGAFF. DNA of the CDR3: TGTGCCGGGAGACGGGGACTCAAGGGGGCTTTCTTT.

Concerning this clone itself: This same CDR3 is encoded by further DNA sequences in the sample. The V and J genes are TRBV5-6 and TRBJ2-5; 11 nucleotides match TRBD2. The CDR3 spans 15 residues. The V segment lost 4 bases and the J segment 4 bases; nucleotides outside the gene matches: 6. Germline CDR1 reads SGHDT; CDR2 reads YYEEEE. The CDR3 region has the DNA TGTGCCAGCAGCCGTAGCGGGAGGGCCGGAGAGACCCAGTACTTC. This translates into CASSRSGRAGETQYF. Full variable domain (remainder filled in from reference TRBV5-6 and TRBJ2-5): DAGVTQSPTHLIKTRGQQVTLRCSPKSGHDTVSWYQQALGQGPQFIFQYYEEEERQRGNFPDRFSGHQFPNYSSELNVNALLLGDSALYLCASSRSGRAGETQYFGPGTRLLVL.

CDR3 DNA sequence: TGTGCCTGGAGTCTACTTGGGGGGGTGAATTCACCCCTCCACTTT. The encoded protein is CAWSLLGGVNSPLHF. This sequence joins TRBV30 and TRBJ1-6; TRBD1 might be the D (5 bases). The germline V gene encodes CDR1 GTSNPN and CDR2 SVGIG (reference sequence). This CDR3 region has 15 residues. The V gene lost 2 bases and the J gene lost 7 bases, with 15 bases spanning the gap.

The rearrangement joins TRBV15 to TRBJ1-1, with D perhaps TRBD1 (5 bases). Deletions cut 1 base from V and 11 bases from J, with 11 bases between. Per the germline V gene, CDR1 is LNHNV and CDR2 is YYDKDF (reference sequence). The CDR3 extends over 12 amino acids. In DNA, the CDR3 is TGTGCCACCAGCAGAGTGGGGACTTGGGCTTTCTTT. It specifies CATSRVGTWAFF.

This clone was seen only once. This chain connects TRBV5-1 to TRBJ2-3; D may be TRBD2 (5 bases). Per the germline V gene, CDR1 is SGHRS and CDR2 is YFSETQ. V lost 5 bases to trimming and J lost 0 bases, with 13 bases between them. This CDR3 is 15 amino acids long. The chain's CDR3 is CASRSRAASTDTQYF. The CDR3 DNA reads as TGCGCCAGCAGGAGTCGAGCGGCCAGCACAGATACGCAGTATTTT. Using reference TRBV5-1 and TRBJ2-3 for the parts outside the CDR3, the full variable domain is KAGVTQTPRYLIKTRGQQVTLSCSPISGHRSVSWYQQTPGQGLQFLFEYFSETQRNKGNFPGRFSGRQFSNSRSEMNVSTLELGDSALYLCASRSRAASTDTQYFGPGTRLTVL.

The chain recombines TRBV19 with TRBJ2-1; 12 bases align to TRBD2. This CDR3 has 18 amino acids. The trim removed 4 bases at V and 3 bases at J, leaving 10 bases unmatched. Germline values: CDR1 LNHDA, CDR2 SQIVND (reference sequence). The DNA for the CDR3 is TGTGCCAGTAGTACACTCGAGTTACTAGCGGGAGGCTACAATGAGCAGTTCTTC. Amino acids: CASSTLELLAGGYNEQFF.

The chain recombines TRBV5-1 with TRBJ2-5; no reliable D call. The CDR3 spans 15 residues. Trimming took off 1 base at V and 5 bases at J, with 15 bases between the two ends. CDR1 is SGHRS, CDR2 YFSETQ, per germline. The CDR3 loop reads CASSLRATPQETQYF. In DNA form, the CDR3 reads TGCGCCAGCAGCTTGCGGGCCACGCCCCAGGAGACCCAGTACTTC.

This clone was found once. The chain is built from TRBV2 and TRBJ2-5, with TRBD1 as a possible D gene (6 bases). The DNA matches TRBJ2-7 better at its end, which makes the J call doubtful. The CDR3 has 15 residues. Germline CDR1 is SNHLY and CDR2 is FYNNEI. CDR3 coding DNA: TGTGCCAGCAGTGAACCCCAGGGGTCCACAGTCGAGCAGTACTTC. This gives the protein CASSEPQGSTVEQYF.

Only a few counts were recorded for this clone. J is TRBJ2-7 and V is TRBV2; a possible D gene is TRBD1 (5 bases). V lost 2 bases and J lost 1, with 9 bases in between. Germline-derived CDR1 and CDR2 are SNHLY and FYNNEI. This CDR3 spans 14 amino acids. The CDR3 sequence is CASSERGLSYEQYF. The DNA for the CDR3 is TGTGCCAGCAGTGAAAGGGGATTATCCTACGAGCAGTACTTC.

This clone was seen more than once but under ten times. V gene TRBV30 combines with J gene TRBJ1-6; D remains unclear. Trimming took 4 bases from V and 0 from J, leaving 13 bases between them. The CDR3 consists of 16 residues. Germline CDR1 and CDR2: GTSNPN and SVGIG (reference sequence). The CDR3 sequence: CAWTPQYGSYNSPLHF. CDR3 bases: TGTGCCTGGACCCCGCAATACGGCTCCTATAATTCACCCCTCCACTTT.

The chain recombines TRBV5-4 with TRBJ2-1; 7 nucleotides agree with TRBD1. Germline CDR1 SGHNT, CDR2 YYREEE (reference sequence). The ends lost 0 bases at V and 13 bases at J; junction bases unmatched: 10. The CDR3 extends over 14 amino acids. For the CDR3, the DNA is TGTGCCAGCAGCTTGGGACCGGGACAGTCTCCTCAGTTCTTC. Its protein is CASSLGPGQSPQFF. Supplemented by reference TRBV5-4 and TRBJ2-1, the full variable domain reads ETGVTQSPTHLIKTRGQQVTLRCSSQSGHNTVSWYQQALGQGPQFIFQYYREEENGRGNFPPRFSGLQFPNYSSELNVNALELDDSALYLCASSLGPGQSPQFFGPGTRLTVL.

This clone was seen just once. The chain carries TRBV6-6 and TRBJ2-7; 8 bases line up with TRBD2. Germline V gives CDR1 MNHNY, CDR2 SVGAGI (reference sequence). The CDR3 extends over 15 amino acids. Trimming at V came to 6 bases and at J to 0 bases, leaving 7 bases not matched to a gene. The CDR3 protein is CASRGSGLDSYEQYF. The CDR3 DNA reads TGTGCCAGCAGGGGATCGGGACTAGACTCCTACGAGCAGTACTTC.

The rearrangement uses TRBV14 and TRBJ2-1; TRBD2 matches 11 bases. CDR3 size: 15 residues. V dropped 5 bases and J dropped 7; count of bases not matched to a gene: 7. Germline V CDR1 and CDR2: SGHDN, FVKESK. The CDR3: CASSKQTSGNNEQFF. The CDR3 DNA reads TGTGCCAGCAGCAAGCAGACTAGCGGGAATAATGAGCAGTTCTTC.

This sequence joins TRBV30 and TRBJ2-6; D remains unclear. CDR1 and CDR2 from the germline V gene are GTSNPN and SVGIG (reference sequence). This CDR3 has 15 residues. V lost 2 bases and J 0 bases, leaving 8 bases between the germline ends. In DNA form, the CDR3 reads TGTGCCTGGAGTTTTGGTCTCTCTGGGGCCAACGTCCTGACTTTC. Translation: CAWSFGLSGANVLTF. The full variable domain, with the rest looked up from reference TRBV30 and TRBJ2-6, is SQTIHQWPATLVQPVGSPLSLECTVEGTSNPNLYWYRQAAGRGLQLLFYSVGIGQISSEVPQNLSASRPQDRQFILSSKKLLLSDSGFYLCAWSFGLSGANVLTFGAGSRLTVL.

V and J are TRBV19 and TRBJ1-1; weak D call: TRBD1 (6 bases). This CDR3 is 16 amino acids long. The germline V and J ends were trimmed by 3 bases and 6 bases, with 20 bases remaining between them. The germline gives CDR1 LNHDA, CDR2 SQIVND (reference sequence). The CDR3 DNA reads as TGTGCCAGTAGTATCCGACAGGCGTCGGCTAACTCTGAAGCTTTCTTT. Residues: CASSIRQASANSEAFF.

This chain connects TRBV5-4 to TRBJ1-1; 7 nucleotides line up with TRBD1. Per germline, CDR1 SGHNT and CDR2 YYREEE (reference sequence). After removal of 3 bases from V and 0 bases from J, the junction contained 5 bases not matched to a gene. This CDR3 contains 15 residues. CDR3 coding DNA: TGTGCCAGCAGCTCTCCCACAGGGGTGAACACTGAAGCTTTCTTT. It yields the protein CASSSPTGVNTEAFF.